The clone carrying this T cell receptor (beta chain) appeared a few times. Antigen unknown. The J segment lost 6 bases and the V segment lost 6 bases, leaving 3 bases of the junction unmatched. This CDR3 is built from 12 residues. Germline CDR1 reads SNHLY; CDR2 reads FYNNEI. The sample originates from a study of T-cell memory formation after mild COVID-19. General study results and limits: Day 37-peaking second-wave clones had unconfirmed SARS-CoV-2 specificity.

TCRdb independently ran MiXCR on the 5' RACE reads; one entry per CDR3 protein. Here the sample spans approximately 260,000 distinct CDR3 sequences, 16% being singletons. This receptor was obtained from a man between 18 and 29 years old who had mild COVID-19 (a few samples of this study predate the infection). Cell type and time point are not known. The chain combines TRBV2 with TRBJ1-2; 8 bases are a match to TRBD1. Specimen: PBMCs or a T cell subset sorted from them (not recorded which). The CDR3 DNA reads TGTGCCAGCAGGGGGACAGGTGATGGCTACACCTTC. Translated, it gives CASRGTGDGYTF. The full variable domain, its missing parts supplied by reference TRBV2 and TRBJ1-2, is EPEVTQTPSHQVTQMGQEVILRCVPISNHLYFYWYRQILGQKVEFLVSFYNNEISEKSEIFDDQFSVERPDGSNFTLKIRSTKLEDSAMYFCASRGTGDGYTFGSGTRLTVV.